This T cell receptor (beta chain) emerged from a study of T cell responses to AZD1222 COVID-19 vaccine. Generated by immunoSEQ multiplex PCR, the TCRdb table keeps only in-frame clones and is missing some. This sample has 95,000 to 100,000 clones; 70% to 90% occur once, and the top ten carry 10% to 13%. In this sample, this clone turned up a few times. Its antigen is unidentified. Looked up from germline, CDR1 is LNHDA and CDR2 is SQIVND (reference sequence). The V gene lost 3 bases and the J gene lost 5 bases, with 7 bases spanning the gap. The CDR3 is made up of 12 amino acids. Regarding the study as a whole: Close to half of all spike-specific TCRs reportedly target regions of the variants that are unmutated. Spike-wide coverage was observed for vaccine-associated CD4 TCRs, with dominant responses at 160-218 and 743-854. Spike-specific TCR depth and breadth grew after two AZD1222 doses.

This receptor was identified in an adult who received the AZD1222 COVID-19 vaccine. Source: peripheral blood, taken 28 days after the second AZD1222 dose. V is TRBV19 and J is TRBJ1-1; D gene ambiguous. The CDR3 nucleotides are TGTGCCAGTAGTATTGGTCGGACTGAAGCTTTCTTT. Translating gives CASSIGRTEAFF.